A single sample is the source of the 20 T cell receptor beta chains below, sequenced in a study of CD8 T cells in ankylosing spondylitis. What these receptors recognize is not known. Whole-study results and caveats: There was a TCR beta motif, made of 7 or 8 highly homologous variants, that appeared characteristic of ankylosing spondylitis blood.

Each CDR3 protein is one row after TCRdb ran MiXCR on the 5' RACE reads. The sample holds a few hundred thousand distinct CDR3 sequences, 20% to 25% seen once. Sequenced: blood, either unsorted or a sorted T cell fraction (not recorded which). These receptors all stem from a male donor with ankylosing spondylitis.

The V call is TRBV28, the J call TRBJ2-2; D unclear. The CDR3 is made up of 14 amino acids. Per the germline V gene, CDR1 is MDHEN and CDR2 is SYDVKM. Deletions cut 3 bases from V and 6 bases from J, with 11 bases between. DNA for the CDR3: TGTGCCAGCAGTTTTGTAATATCGGCCGGGGAGCTGTTTTTT. Protein: CASSFVISAGELFF.

This clonotype was detected only a few times. Here the CDR3 DNA reads TGTGCCAGCAGTCCGACCGGGGAGCTGTTTTTT. Translated, it gives CASSPTGELFF. The V gene is TRBV7-9, the J gene TRBJ2-2, with D hard to call. Germline CDR1 reads SEHNR; CDR2 reads FQNEAQ (reference sequence). Trimming took 6 bases from V and 5 from J, leaving 4 bases between them. The CDR3 covers 11 residues.

This chain uses TRBV29-1 with TRBJ2-1; D may be TRBD2 (5 bases). CDR1 and CDR2 (germline): SQVTM, ANQGSEA. The CDR3 loop spans 14 amino acids. Trimming cost V 4 bases and J 4 bases, with 14 bases left between them. The CDR3 DNA reads TGCAGCGTTGGGAGCGGAGGACTTTACAATGAGCAGTTCTTC. Its translation is CSVGSGGLYNEQFF.

V is TRBV10-2 and J is TRBJ1-3; weak D call: TRBD1 (6 bases). CDR1 WSHSY and CDR2 SAAADI come from the germline V gene. V gave up 10 bases and J gave up 0 bases, with 16 bases separating them. CDR3 length: 15 amino acids. The chain's CDR3 is CATSGGLGSGNTIYF. CDR3 nucleotides: TGCGCCACCTCCGGGGGGCTCGGCTCTGGAAACACCATATATTTT.

This chain uses TRBV9 with TRBJ2-7; 7 nucleotides line up with TRBD2. The CDR3 sequence is 15 residues long. Trimming at V came to 2 bases and at J to 3 bases, leaving 8 bases not matched to a gene. Per the germline V gene, CDR1 is SGDLS and CDR2 is YYNGEE. As DNA, the CDR3 is TGTGCCAGCAGCGTTCGGGGAGGGAGGGGCTACGAGCAGTACTTC. This codes for CASSVRGGRGYEQYF. Supplemented by reference TRBV9 and TRBJ2-7, the full variable domain reads DSGVTQTPKHLITATGQRVTLRCSPRSGDLSVYWYQQSLDQGLQFLIQYYNGEERAKGNILERFSAQQFPDLHSELNLSSLELGDSALYFCASSVRGGRGYEQYFGPGTRLTVT.

This clonotype has more than one count but fewer than ten. This chain links TRBV20-1 with TRBJ2-5, with 8 bases identical to TRBD2. This CDR3 region has 13 residues. Germline values: CDR1 DFQATT, CDR2 SNEGSKA (reference sequence). V shed 5 bases and J 0 bases; nucleotides not matched to a gene: 2. Here the CDR3 DNA reads TGCAGTGCTCTGACTAGCGACCAAGAGACCCAGTACTTC. Translating it yields CSALTSDQETQYF.

Only a few counts were recorded for this clonotype. V gene TRBV7-9 combines with J gene TRBJ2-3; TRBD2 agrees at 8 bases. The ends lost 5 bases at V and 1 base at J; junction bases unmatched: 11. The CDR3 has 17 residues. Germline-derived CDR1 and CDR2 are SEHNR and FQNEAQ (reference sequence). CDR3 in DNA: TGTGCCAGCAGCCCAGGGAGCGGGAGAGGGGGCACAGATACGCAGTATTTT. It yields the protein CASSPGSGRGGTDTQYF.

Many counts were recorded for this clonotype. The chain is built from TRBV29-1 and TRBJ2-1; maybe TRBD2 (5 bases). The germline V gene has CDR1 SQVTM and CDR2 ANQGSEA. Trimming removed 3 bases at V and 8 bases at J, with 14 bases between. The CDR3 has 13 amino acids. The DNA for the CDR3 is TGCAGCGTTGACGTTCTAGCTTGGGATGAGCAGTTCTTC. It translates to CSVDVLAWDEQFF.

This clonotype was picked up a small number of times. The V gene is TRBV12-3 or TRBV12-4, the J gene TRBJ1-1; D gene unclear. CDR3 length equals 14 residues. The V end lost 0 bases, the J end lost 0 bases, and 5 bases lay between the germline ends. The CDR3 sequence is CASSLAEMNTEAFF. The CDR3 nucleotides are TGTGCCAGCAGTTTAGCCGAAATGAACACTGAAGCTTTCTTT.

The rearrangement joins TRBV2 to TRBJ2-5; D is undetermined. Germline V gene sequence: CDR1 SNHLY, CDR2 FYNNEI. Trimming took off 6 bases at V and 6 bases at J, with 17 bases between the two ends. This CDR3 comprises 14 residues. The CDR3 here is CASRRSDLLKTQYF. For the CDR3, the DNA is TGTGCCAGCAGGAGGTCCGATCTTTTGAAGACCCAGTACTTC.

V is TRBV10-3 and J is TRBJ2-3; D might be TRBD1 or TRBD2, each matching 6 bases. Trimming stripped 0 bases from V and 2 bases from J, with 12 bases between. The length of the CDR3 is 16 residues. Per the germline V gene, CDR1 is ENHRY and CDR2 is SYGVKD. As DNA, the CDR3 is TGTGCCATCAGTGAGTCAAGGGGGGACAACACAGATACGCAGTATTTT. Its protein product is CAISESRGDNTDTQYF.

This chain joins TRBV27 and TRBJ2-4; no reliable D call. CDR3 length: 14 residues. In germline, CDR1 is MNHEY, CDR2 SMNVEV (reference sequence). V was trimmed by 4 bases and J by 2 bases, leaving 9 bases between them. Here the CDR3 reads CASSWAGSKNIQYF. In DNA, the CDR3 is TGTGCCAGCAGTTGGGCCGGATCCAAAAACATTCAGTACTTC.

V usage is TRBV6-4 and J usage is TRBJ2-1, with D possibly TRBD2 on 6 matching bases. CDR3 length: 15 amino acids. CDR1 and CDR2 from the germline V gene are MRHNA and SNTAGT. V dropped 5 bases and J dropped 3 bases, with 14 bases sitting between them. CDR3 nucleotide sequence: TGTGCCAGCAGTCTGGGCGGGGCCCTCTACAATGAGCAGTTCTTC. Amino acids: CASSLGGALYNEQFF.

The chain combines TRBV5-6 with TRBJ2-5, with D possibly TRBD1 on 6 matching bases. Germline CDR1 is SGHDT and CDR2 is YYEEEE. The CDR3 is 11 residues long. Trimming cost V 4 bases and J 7 bases, with 8 bases left between them. CDR3 amino acids: CASSDRRTQYF. DNA for the CDR3: TGTGCCAGCAGCGACAGGAGGACCCAGTACTTC.

This rearrangement joins TRBV28 to TRBJ2-5; maybe TRBD1 (5 bases). V was pared by 8 bases and J by 5 bases, with 12 bases between. CDR3 length equals 12 residues. The V gene's germline CDR1 is MDHEN and CDR2 SYDVKM. The chain's CDR3 is CASAPRAETQYF. CDR3 in DNA: TGTGCCAGCGCCCCCAGGGCCGAGACCCAGTACTTC.

The chain recombines TRBV12-3 or TRBV12-4 with TRBJ2-5; maybe TRBD2 (6 bases). V dropped 3 bases and J dropped 7 bases, with 12 bases sitting between them. The CDR3 length is 13 residues. The CDR3 DNA is TGTGCCAGCAGTTTTGAGGGGCGGGGGACCCAGTACTTC. Translating gives CASSFEGRGTQYF.

The genes are TRBV7-2 and TRBJ2-3; D unclear. The germline V gene encodes CDR1 SGHTA and CDR2 FQGNSA. The CDR3 is made up of 14 amino acids. V was cut by 3 bases and J by 1 base, with 8 bases left in between. The CDR3 DNA reads TGTGCCAGCAGCTTGGATGCGGGCACAGATACGCAGTATTTT. It specifies CASSLDAGTDTQYF.

The sample holds a few counts of this clonotype. The rearrangement uses TRBV6-1 and TRBJ2-5; TRBD2 matches at 7 bases. After removal of 6 bases from V and 2 bases from J, the junction contained 6 bases not matched to a gene. Germline V gene sequence: CDR1 MNHNS, CDR2 SASEGT. The CDR3 has 14 residues. The CDR3 DNA reads TGTGCCAGCAGCCGACGGACTAGTCAAGAGACCCAGTACTTC. Translated: CASSRRTSQETQYF.

This chain connects TRBV24-1 to TRBJ2-5; D is uncertain. Trimming removed 0 bases from V and 2 bases from J, with 15 bases in between. The V gene's germline CDR1 is KGHDR and CDR2 SFDVKD. There are 17 residues in the CDR3. The CDR3 DNA is TGTGCCACCAGTGATTTGCGGGTGAGGATATGTCAAGAGACCCAGTACTTC. Translation gives CATSDLRVRICQETQYF.

In its sample, this clonotype was seen a few times. The genes are TRBV18 and TRBJ2-7, with 14 bases aligning to TRBD2. Trimming cost V 3 bases and J 3 bases; bases outside gene matches: 4. Germline CDR1 and CDR2: KGHSH and LQKENI. The CDR3 has 16 amino acids. The CDR3 bases are TGTGCCAGCTCACCGAGGGGACTAGCGGGAGTCTACGAGCAGTACTTC. Residues: CASSPRGLAGVYEQYF.